Here is one T cell receptor (beta chain) with its context. Its cognate antigen is unknown. Clones were sequenced by immunoSEQ multiplex PCR, and TCRdb holds only the in-frame ones, with some missing. The table lists roughly 4,700 clones, approximately 82% of them singletons. This CDR3 is built from 15 residues. Trimming shortened V by 1 base and J by 1 base, and 10 bases separated the two germline ends. The germline V gene encodes CDR1 SGHTA and CDR2 FQGTGA. This sample is drawn from a study of immune evolution from preneoplasia to lung adenocarcinoma. Between the mid-2010s and the late 2010s, patients underwent resection in Japan or China. Overall study findings and caveats: Clonality was highest in normal lung, lower in later-stage lesions apparently. From normal lung to invasive adenocarcinoma, top clone frequencies appeared to decrease.

The sequencing sample was made of FFPE adjacent normal lung tissue. The sequence was collected from a person aged 60-79 years with lung adenocarcinoma. The V gene is TRBV7-3, the J gene TRBJ1-1, with D unclear. DNA of the CDR3: TGTGCCAGCAGCTTAATGCGGGGAGGGAACACTGAAGCTTTCTTT. Translation gives CASSLMRGGNTEAFF.